This TCR beta chain was recovered during a study of CD8 T cells in ankylosing spondylitis. Study-level points and caveats: Roughly eight highly homologous variants made up a TCR beta motif that seemed to typify ankylosing spondylitis blood. Relatively rare in peripheral blood, disease-linked clones were also CD8+. Disease-linked clones reportedly showed significant enrichment in matched ankylosing spondylitis synovial fluid. Past studies reported some motif variants in reactive arthritis synovial fluid and blood.

V was trimmed by 7 bases and J by 6 bases, leaving 16 bases between them. The CDR3 has 14 amino acids. This clonotype was seen repeatedly, ten times or more. Its cognate antigen is unknown. It was by quantitative 5'-RACE with molecular barcodes that TCR beta libraries were made. TCRdb passed the 5' RACE reads through MiXCR, listing each CDR3 protein once. In the table there are hundreds of thousands of distinct CDR3 sequences, 10% to 15% of which are singletons. The TCR originated in a male donor with ankylosing spondylitis. The sequenced material came from blood, either unsorted or a sorted T cell fraction (not recorded which). This chain uses TRBV12-3 or TRBV12-4 with TRBJ2-1; tentative D call: TRBD2 (6 bases). This CDR3 reads CASTPGLGSNEQFF. The DNA for the CDR3 is TGTGCCAGCACCCCGGGACTGGGGAGCAATGAGCAGTTCTTC.